The 2 T cell receptor beta chains given below trace back to one sample, sequenced in a study of T-cell memory formation after mild COVID-19. Using its own MiXCR run on the 5' RACE reads, TCRdb lists one record per CDR3 protein. There are 450,000 to 700,000 distinct CDR3 sequences in the sample; roughly 17% occur only once, and approximately 12% lies in the top ten. The sequenced sample was PBMCs or a T cell subset sorted from them (not recorded which). The receptor set was obtained from an adult woman who had mild COVID-19 (a few samples of this study predate the infection). Cell type and time point are not known.

This rearrangement joins TRBV13 to TRBJ1-1; D is unclear. The CDR3 consists of 14 residues. V was clipped by 3 bases and J by 1 base, with 9 bases between them. The V gene's germline CDR1 is PRHDT and CDR2 FYEKMQ (reference sequence). The CDR3 DNA is TGTGCCAGCAGCTTCCCCCGCAAGAACACTGAAGCTTTCTTT. Translated, it gives CASSFPRKNTEAFF.

This chain links TRBV30 with TRBJ2-3; TRBD2 matches 7 bases. Germline-derived CDR1 and CDR2 are GTSNPN and SVGIG (reference sequence). The CDR3 loop spans 15 amino acids. The V gene end was trimmed by 1 base and the J gene end by 4 bases; junction bases not matched to a gene: 8. As DNA, the CDR3 is TGTGCCTGGAGTGGGTTAGCGGGTAGGCCAGATACGCAGTATTTT. Amino acids: CAWSGLAGRPDTQYF. The full variable domain, rest sourced from reference TRBV30 and TRBJ2-3, is SQTIHQWPATLVQPVGSPLSLECTVEGTSNPNLYWYRQAAGRGLQLLFYSVGIGQISSEVPQNLSASRPQDRQFILSSKKLLLSDSGFYLCAWSGLAGRPDTQYFGPGTRLTVL.